This T cell receptor beta chain derives from a study of T cells in Graves' hyperthyroidism and ophthalmopathy. Study outcomes and limitations: Ophthalmopathy and stable hyperthyroidism were separated by a 13 V-J model.

This clonotype was counted a few times. The antigen remains undetermined. Researchers took RNA transcripts and amplified the TCR beta CDR3 regions from them. TCR CDR3 regions were first amplified by RT-PCR with HTBI primers. MiXCR was run by TCRdb on the multiplex PCR reads, yielding one entry per CDR3 protein. This table holds some 620,000 distinct CDR3 sequences, under 20% found once. CDR1 MNHEY and CDR2 SVGAGI come from the germline V gene. Trimming took 7 bases from V and 6 from J, leaving 33 bases between them. The CDR3 covers 20 residues. The material sequenced was blood. This chain links TRBV6-5 with TRBJ1-4; D is perhaps TRBD1 (5 bases). This sequence originates from a woman aged 30 to 39 with Graves' hyperthyroidism. As DNA, the CDR3 is TGTGCCAGCACCAAGAGGACGGCATCAAATAGGGGAATAGCGGATGAAAAACTGTTTTTT. This codes for CASTKRTASNRGIADEKLFF.